This T cell receptor beta chain was observed in a study of memory CD4+ T cells and cytomegalovirus serostatus. Single viable CD3+CD4+CD8-CD45RO+ cells were sorted as the memory CD4+ T cells. CMV serostatus came from serum IgG against pp150, pp28, p38, p52. In the original workflow: After removing out-of-frame reads, 2,204,828 distinct TCRbeta sequences remained. TCRdb's copy holds only in-frame clones and misses some; the assay was immunoSEQ multiplex PCR. That table is the source of V, J and clone size, and D and trimming were worked out from the DNA. The sample lists about 50,000 clones, under 90% occurring once. V lost 6 bases to trimming and J lost 6 bases; unmatched junction nucleotides: 8. CDR1 and CDR2 from the germline V gene are SNHLY and FYNNEI. This CDR3 comprises 14 residues.

The rearrangement joins TRBV2 to TRBJ1-2; TRBD1 matches 9 bases. Sequencing was carried out using memory CD4+ T cells from blood. The source of this sequence is an adult in good health and CMV-seronegative. CDR3: CASRGQGGLHGYTF. CDR3 DNA: TGTGCCAGCAGGGGACAGGGAGGGCTACATGGCTACACCTTC. Filled out from reference TRBV2 and TRBJ1-2, the complete variable domain reads EPEVTQTPSHQVTQMGQEVILRCVPISNHLYFYWYRQILGQKVEFLVSFYNNEISEKSEIFDDQFSVERPDGSNFTLKIRSTKLEDSAMYFCASRGQGGLHGYTFGSGTRLTVV.